A single T cell receptor (beta chain) is shown here with its context. Its antigen is unknown. The sample belongs to a study of chemoradiotherapy in HPV16-positive cancers. Across the whole study: Candidate HPV-specific T-cell clones and common TCR motifs came from functional assays in a couple of HPV16-positive patients.

Broader study findings: Better recurrence-free survival went with HPV-responsive T-cell expansion in HPV16-positive patients. The functional HPV-specific definition rests on just a couple of HPV16-positive patients. Candidate HPV-specific clones and E7-related TCR motifs grew in tumor during treatment.

Sequenced by immunoSEQ multiplex PCR; TCRdb stores in-frame clones only, minus some. The sample has fewer than 25,000 clones, 92% seen once; the top ten hold about a sixth. This sequence originates from a human donor with HPV-associated anogenital cancer. This specimen consisted of blood, obtained from a patient who underwent chemoradiotherapy.

The DNA of the CDR3 is TGTGCCAGCAGCTTAGTGGCGGGGGGCTACGAGCAGTACTTC. Amino acids: CASSLVAGGYEQYF. The chain has TRBV11-1 and TRBJ2-7; 8 bases align to TRBD2. This CDR3 contains 14 residues. From germline, CDR1 is SGHAT and CDR2 FQDESV (reference sequence). The J segment lost 3 bases and the V segment lost 1 base, leaving 2 bases of the junction unmatched.